This TCR beta chain was observed in a study of vaccination and CD4 T cells after COVID-19. Across the study: The control cultures got either a CEFX pool, an HIV-1 Nef pool, or no peptide at all.

Trimming took off 5 bases at V and 5 bases at J, with 10 bases between the two ends. The CDR3 runs 13 residues. The germline V gene has CDR1 MDHEN and CDR2 SYDVKM. Turning to this clonotype: No antigen is known for it.

The Oncomine TCR Beta short-read assay sequenced DNA from cultured CD4+ T cells. The genomic DNA was obtained from cultured CD4+ T cells by extraction with the QIAamp micro DNA kit. In TCRdb, the PCR reads were re-called with MiXCR into one record per CDR3 protein. Among about 12,000 distinct CDR3 sequences listed, under 80% were seen once. Noted treatment: roughly ten-day PBMC culture with coronavirus spike peptide pools or control peptides (ViraFEST assay). Sequenced input: CD4+ T cells from blood, cultured in vitro. This TCR was sampled from a human donor who had recovered from COVID-19. This chain connects TRBV28 to TRBJ1-5, with a weak D call TRBD1 (6 bases). CDR3: CASSTGLYQPQHF. CDR3 sequence (DNA): TGTGCCAGCAGTACAGGGTTATATCAGCCCCAGCATTTT.